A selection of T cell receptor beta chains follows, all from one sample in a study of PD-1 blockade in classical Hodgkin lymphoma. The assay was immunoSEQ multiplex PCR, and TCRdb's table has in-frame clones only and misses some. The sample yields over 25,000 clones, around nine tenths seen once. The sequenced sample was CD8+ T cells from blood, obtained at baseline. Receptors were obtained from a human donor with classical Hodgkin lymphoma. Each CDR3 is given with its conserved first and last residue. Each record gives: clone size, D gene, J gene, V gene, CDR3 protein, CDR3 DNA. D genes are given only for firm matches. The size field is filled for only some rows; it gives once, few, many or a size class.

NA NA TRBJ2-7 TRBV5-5 CASSFYRGGNTYEQYF TGTGCCAGCAGCTTTTACAGGGGAGGGAACACCTACGAGCAGTACTTC
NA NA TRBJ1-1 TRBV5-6 CASSLANSGEAFF TGTGCCAGCAGCTTGGCCAATTCGGGGGAAGCTTTCTTT
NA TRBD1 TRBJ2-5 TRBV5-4 CASSLAWAGGEETQYF TGTGCCAGCAGCTTGGCCTGGGCAGGGGGCGAGGAGACCCAGTACTTC
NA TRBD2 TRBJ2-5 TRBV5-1 CASSSRGGMETQYF TGCGCCAGCAGCTCCCGGGGGGGTATGGAGACCCAGTACTTC
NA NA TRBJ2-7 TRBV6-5 CASRPSDGTYEQYF TGTGCCAGTAGGCCCTCTGACGGAACCTACGAGCAGTACTTC
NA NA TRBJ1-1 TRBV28 CASSPTDRPNTEAFF TGTGCCAGCAGTCCTACCGACAGACCGAACACTGAAGCTTTCTTT
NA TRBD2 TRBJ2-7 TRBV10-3 CAISDRASGDEQYF TGTGCCATCAGTGATCGGGCCAGCGGGGACGAGCAGTACTTC
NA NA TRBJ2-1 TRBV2 CASSELQTGLIQGEQFF TGTGCCAGCAGTGAACTCCAGACGGGGTTGATCCAGGGTGAGCAGTTCTTC
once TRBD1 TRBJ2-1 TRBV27 CASRKGAASLYNEQFF TGTGCCAGCCGGAAGGGGGCGGCCTCCCTCTACAATGAGCAGTTCTTC
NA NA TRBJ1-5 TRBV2 CASSESGGSHQPQHF TGTGCCAGCAGTGAATCGGGGGGCTCCCATCAGCCCCAGCATTTT
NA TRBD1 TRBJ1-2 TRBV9 CASSSGDSFYGYTF TGTGCCAGCAGCTCCGGGGACAGTTTTTATGGCTACACCTTC
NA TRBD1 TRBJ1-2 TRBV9 CASSGDRVRGYTF TGTGCCAGCAGCGGCGACAGGGTGAGAGGCTACACCTTC
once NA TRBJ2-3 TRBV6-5 CASSPQYSPQDTQYF TGTGCCAGCAGTCCACAGTACTCACCCCAAGATACGCAGTATTTT
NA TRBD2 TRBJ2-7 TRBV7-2 CASSFRTSTYEQYF TGTGCCAGCAGCTTTCGGACTAGCACCTACGAGCAGTACTTC
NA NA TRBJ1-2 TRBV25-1 CASSELVGANSNYGYTF TGTGCCAGCAGTGAATTGGTTGGGGCAAATTCTAACTATGGCTACACCTTC
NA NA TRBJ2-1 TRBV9 CASSVELWGEQFF TGTGCCAGCAGCGTAGAATTGTGGGGTGAGCAGTTCTTC
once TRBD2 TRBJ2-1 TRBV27 CASTLKGALAGGPGGYNEQFF TGTGCCAGCACTCTGAAAGGGGCACTAGCGGGAGGGCCGGGAGGGTACAATGAGCAGTTCTTC
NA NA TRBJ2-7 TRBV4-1 CASSQDRDGYYEQYF TGCGCCAGCAGCCAAGATCGCGACGGATACTACGAGCAGTACTTC